This is a list of T cell receptor beta chains from one sample in a study of T cell changes during pregnancy in multiple sclerosis. Only in-frame clones appear in the TCRdb table, and some are missing; sequencing was by immunoSEQ multiplex PCR. The profile shows 50,000 or so clones, about 89% of them singletons. The input for sequencing was CD8+ T cells from peripheral blood mononuclear cells, taken after pregnancy. These receptor sequences come from a female donor with multiple sclerosis, enrolled in a pregnancy study. CDR3s include the opening cysteine and the closing phenylalanine or tryptophan. D genes are given only for firm matches. Expanded clones get a size class; other rows say once, few or many, or leave the size out.

>TRBV5-1|NA|NA|TRBJ1-2
TGCGCCAGCAGCCCCGCTGGGGAGTTGGCAACTAACTATGGCTACACCTTC
CASSPAGELATNYGYTF
>TRBV5-8|few|NA|TRBJ1-5
TGTGCCAGCAGCCCCGGTCGGTCCCCCAATCAGCCCCAGCATTTT
CASSPGRSPNQPQHF
>TRBV27|NA|NA|TRBJ2-1
TGTGCCAGCACCTCCCCAGCGGCCTACAATGAGCAGTTCTTC
CASTSPAAYNEQFF
>TRBV28|NA|NA|TRBJ1-1
TGTGCCAGCAGTTTATGGGCGGAGGACACTGAAGCTTTCTTT
CASSLWAEDTEAFF
>TRBV13|NA|NA|TRBJ2-5
TGTGCCAGCAGCCCCGGCGGTTCAGGGAATGTGGAGACCCAGTACTTC
CASSPGGSGNVETQYF
>TRBV6-5|NA|TRBD2|TRBJ2-3
TGTGCCAGCAGTTACGCGGGGGGGCCAGATACGCAGTATTTT
CASSYAGGPDTQYF
>TRBV25-1|NA|TRBD1|TRBJ1-3
TGTGCCAGCAGTGATAGGACAGGGCGAAACACCATATATTTT
CASSDRTGRNTIYF
>TRBV2|NA|TRBD1|TRBJ1-4
TGTGCCAGCAGCGAACCGACAGGGCCCACTAATGAAAAACTGTTTTTT
CASSEPTGPTNEKLFF
>TRBV29-1|NA|NA|TRBJ2-7
TGCAGCGCTGTCCCCGCGTCCCTAGTCGACGAGCAGTACTTC
CSAVPASLVDEQYF
>TRBV2|NA|NA|TRBJ1-1
TGTGCCAGCAGTGGCGTATCGTGGGGCGCGAGGAACACTGAAGCTTTCTTT
CASSGVSWGARNTEAFF
>TRBV6-1|NA|TRBD2|TRBJ2-1
TGTGCCAGCAGTGAATTCAGCGGGGGGGCTTCGAGCTCCTACAATGAGCAGTTCTTC
CASSEFSGGASSSYNEQFF
>TRBV28|NA|NA|TRBJ1-1
TGTGCCAGCAGTTCCCCCAGGCGAGTGAACACTGAAGCTTTCTTT
CASSSPRRVNTEAFF
>TRBV7-9|NA|NA|TRBJ2-5
TGTGCCAGCAGCTTAGTTGGCATTTGGGAGACCCAGTACTTC
CASSLVGIWETQYF